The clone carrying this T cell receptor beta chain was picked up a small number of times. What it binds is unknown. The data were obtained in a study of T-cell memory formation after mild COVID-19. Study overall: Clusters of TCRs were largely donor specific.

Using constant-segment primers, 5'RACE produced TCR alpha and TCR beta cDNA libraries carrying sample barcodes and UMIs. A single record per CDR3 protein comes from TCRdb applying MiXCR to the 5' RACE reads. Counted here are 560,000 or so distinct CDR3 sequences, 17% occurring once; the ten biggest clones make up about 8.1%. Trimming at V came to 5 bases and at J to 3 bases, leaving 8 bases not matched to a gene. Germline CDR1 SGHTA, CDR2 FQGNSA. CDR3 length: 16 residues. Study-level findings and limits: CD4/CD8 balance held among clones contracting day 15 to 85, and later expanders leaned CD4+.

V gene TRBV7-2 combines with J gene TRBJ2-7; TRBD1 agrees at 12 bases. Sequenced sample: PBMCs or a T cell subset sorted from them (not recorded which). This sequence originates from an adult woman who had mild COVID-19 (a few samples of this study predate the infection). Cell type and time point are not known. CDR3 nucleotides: TGTGCCAGCAGCCTCGCCGGGACAGGGGGCGTCTACGAGCAGTACTTC. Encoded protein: CASSLAGTGGVYEQYF.